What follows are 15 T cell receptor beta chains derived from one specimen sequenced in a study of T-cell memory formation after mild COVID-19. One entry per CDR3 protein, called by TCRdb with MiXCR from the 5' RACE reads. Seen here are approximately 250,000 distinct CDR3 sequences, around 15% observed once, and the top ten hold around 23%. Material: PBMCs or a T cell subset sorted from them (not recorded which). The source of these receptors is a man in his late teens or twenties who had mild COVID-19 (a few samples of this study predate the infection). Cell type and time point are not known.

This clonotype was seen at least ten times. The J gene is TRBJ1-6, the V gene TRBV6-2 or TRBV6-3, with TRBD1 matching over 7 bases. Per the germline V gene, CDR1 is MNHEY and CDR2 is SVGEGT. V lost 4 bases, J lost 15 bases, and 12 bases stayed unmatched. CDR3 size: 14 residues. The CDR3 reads CASSSESWDRSLHF. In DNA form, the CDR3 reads TGTGCCAGCAGTTCCGAGTCCTGGGACAGAAGCCTCCACTTT.

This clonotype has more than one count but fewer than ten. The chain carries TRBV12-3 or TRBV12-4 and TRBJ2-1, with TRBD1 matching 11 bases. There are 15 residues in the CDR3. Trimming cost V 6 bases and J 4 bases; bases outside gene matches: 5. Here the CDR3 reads CASRSGTGGYNEQFF. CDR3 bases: TGTGCCAGCAGATCCGGGACAGGGGGGTACAATGAGCAGTTCTTC.

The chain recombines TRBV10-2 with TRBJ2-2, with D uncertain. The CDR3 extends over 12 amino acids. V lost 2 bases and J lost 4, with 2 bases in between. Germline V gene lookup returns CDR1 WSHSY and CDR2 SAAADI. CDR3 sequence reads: CASSEGTGELFF. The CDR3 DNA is TGCGCCAGCAGTGAGGGCACCGGGGAGCTGTTTTTT.

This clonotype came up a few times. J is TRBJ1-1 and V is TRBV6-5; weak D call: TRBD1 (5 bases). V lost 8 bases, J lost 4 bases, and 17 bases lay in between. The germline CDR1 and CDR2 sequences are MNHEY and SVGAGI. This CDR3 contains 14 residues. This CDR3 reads CASVGLGGGTEAFF. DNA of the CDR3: TGTGCCAGCGTGGGACTGGGGGGGGGCACTGAAGCTTTCTTT.

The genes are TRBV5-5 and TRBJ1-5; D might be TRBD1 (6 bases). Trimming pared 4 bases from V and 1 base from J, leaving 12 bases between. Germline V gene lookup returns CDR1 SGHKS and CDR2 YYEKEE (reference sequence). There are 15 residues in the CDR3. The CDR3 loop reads CASSLTGQSNQPQHF. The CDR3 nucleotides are TGTGCCAGCAGCCTGACTGGACAGAGCAATCAGCCCCAGCATTTT.

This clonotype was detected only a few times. This CDR3 is CASSPPGGPGTDTQYF. DNA of the CDR3: TGTGCCAGCAGTCCCCCGGGGGGGCCGGGCACAGATACGCAGTATTTT. V and J are TRBV6-5 and TRBJ2-3, with 8 positions matching TRBD2. Trimming at V came to 5 bases and at J to 1 base, leaving 8 bases not matched to a gene. The CDR3 is made up of 16 amino acids. Germline V gives CDR1 MNHEY, CDR2 SVGAGI.

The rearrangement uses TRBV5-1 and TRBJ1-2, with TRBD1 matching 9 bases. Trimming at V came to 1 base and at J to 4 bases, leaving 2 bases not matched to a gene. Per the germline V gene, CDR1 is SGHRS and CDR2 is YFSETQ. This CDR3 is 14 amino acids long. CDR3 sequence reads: CASSLTGGIYGYTF. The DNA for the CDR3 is TGCGCCAGCAGCTTGACAGGGGGCATCTATGGCTACACCTTC.

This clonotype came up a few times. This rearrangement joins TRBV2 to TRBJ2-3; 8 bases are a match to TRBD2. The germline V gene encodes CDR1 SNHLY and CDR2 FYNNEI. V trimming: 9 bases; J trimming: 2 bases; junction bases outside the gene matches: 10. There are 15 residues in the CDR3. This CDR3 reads CASFRAGGLTDTQYF. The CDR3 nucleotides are TGTGCCAGTTTCCGGGCGGGGGGCCTCACAGATACGCAGTATTTT.

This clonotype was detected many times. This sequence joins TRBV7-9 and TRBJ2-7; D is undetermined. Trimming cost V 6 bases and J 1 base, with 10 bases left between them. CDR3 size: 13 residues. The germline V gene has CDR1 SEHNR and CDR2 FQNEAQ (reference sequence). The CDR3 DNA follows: TGTGCCAGCAGTTGGACCCAGTCCTACGAGCAGTACTTC. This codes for CASSWTQSYEQYF.

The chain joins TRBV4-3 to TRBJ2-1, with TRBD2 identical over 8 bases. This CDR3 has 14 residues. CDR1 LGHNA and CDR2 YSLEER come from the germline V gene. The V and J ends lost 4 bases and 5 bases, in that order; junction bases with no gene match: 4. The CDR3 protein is CASSLGGADNEQFF. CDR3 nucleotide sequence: TGCGCCAGCAGCCTCGGGGGGGCCGACAATGAGCAGTTCTTC.

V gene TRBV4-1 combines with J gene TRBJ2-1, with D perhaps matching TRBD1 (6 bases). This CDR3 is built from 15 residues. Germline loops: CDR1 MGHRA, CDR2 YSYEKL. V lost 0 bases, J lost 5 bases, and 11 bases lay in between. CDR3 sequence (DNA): TGCGCCAGCAGCCAAGATCGGACAGACAACAATGAGCAGTTCTTC. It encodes CASSQDRTDNNEQFF.

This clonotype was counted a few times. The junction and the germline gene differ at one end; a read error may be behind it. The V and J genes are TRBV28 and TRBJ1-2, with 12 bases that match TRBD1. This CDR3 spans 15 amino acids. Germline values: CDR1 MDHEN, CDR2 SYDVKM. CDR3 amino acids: CASSDPGQGAEPPLF. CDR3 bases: TGTGCCAGCAGTGACCCGGGACAGGGGGCGGAGCCCCCCCTCTTC.

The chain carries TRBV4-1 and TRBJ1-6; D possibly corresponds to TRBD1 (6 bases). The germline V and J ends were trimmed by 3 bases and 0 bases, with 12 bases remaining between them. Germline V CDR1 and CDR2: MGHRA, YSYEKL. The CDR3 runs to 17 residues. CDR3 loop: CASSQTDSRSYNSPLHF. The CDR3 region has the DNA TGCGCCAGCAGCCAGACGGACAGCCGCTCCTATAATTCACCCCTCCACTTT.

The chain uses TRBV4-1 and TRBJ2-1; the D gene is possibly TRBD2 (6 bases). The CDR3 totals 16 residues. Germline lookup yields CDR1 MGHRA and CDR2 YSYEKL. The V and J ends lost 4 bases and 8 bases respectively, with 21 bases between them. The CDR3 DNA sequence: TGCGCCAGCAGCCTACGGCGGGCGGGGCCGAGGGATGAGCAGTTCTTC. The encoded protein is CASSLRRAGPRDEQFF.

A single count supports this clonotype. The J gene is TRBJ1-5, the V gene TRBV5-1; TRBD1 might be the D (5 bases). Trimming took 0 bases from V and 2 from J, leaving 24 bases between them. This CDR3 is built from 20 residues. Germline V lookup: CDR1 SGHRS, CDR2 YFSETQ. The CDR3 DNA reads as TGCGCCAGCAGCTTGGCCTTAGTTTTTTGGGGGAATTCTCGCAATCAGCCCCAGCATTTT. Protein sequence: CASSLALVFWGNSRNQPQHF.